This TCR beta chain was recorded in a study of T cells in Graves' hyperthyroidism and ophthalmopathy. RNA transcripts yielded amplified TCR beta CDR3 regions. HTBI primers drove first-round RT-PCR of the TCR CDR3. TCRdb reanalysed the multiplex PCR reads using MiXCR and keeps one entry per CDR3 protein. Of roughly 380,000 distinct CDR3 sequences listed, 15% to 20% are singletons. The V gene lost 2 bases and the J gene lost 7 bases, with 12 bases spanning the gap. This CDR3 spans 14 amino acids. In germline, CDR1 is LNHDA, CDR2 SQIVND (reference sequence). This clonotype was picked up many times. The antigen remains unidentified. Findings and caveats of the study: Blood shared most expanded thyroid clonotypes above 0.001.

The TCR originated in a middle-aged woman with Graves' ophthalmopathy. V and J are TRBV19 and TRBJ1-5; no clear D gene. Sequencing was performed on blood. CDR3 coding DNA: TGTGCCAGTAGTATACAAGGGTTGGAACAGCCCCAGCATTTT. Translation gives CASSIQGLEQPQHF.